A selection of T cell receptor beta chains follows, all from one sample in a study of regulatory T cells in long-lasting Graves disease. TCRdb independently ran MiXCR on the multiplex PCR reads; one entry per CDR3 protein. The sample has 550,000 to 600,000 distinct CDR3 sequences; about 16% are singletons. Another study also made use of these data, one on T cells in Graves' hyperthyroidism and ophthalmopathy.

The sequences come from peripheral blood mononuclear cells (PBMCs), collected at new diagnosis, from a patient treated with antithyroid drugs. The receptors originated from a young man with Graves disease. Both conserved end residues are part of each CDR3. A D gene is named only where the DNA matches it firmly. Size is stated for part of the rows, as once, few or many counts, or as a class when the clone is expanded.

v_call	clone_size	d_call	j_call	cdr3_nt	cdr3_aa
TRBV7-3	many	.	TRBJ2-1	TGTGCCAGCAGCTTAATTCCGTCGGGACAGCAGTTCTTC	CASSLIPSGQQFF
TRBV6-5	few	.	TRBJ1-1	TGTGCCAGCAGTTATAACCAGGGTTTCCCTGGGGGTTTCTTT	CASSYNQGFPGGFF
TRBV29-1	.	TRBD2	TRBJ2-1	TGCAGCGGCGGGGGACTAGCGGGAGAGCGTGAGAATGAGCAGTTCTTC	CSGGGLAGERENEQFF
TRBV5-1	many	.	TRBJ1-1	TGCGCCAGCACCCCGACAGTAGGGAACACTGAAGCTTTCTTT	CASTPTVGNTEAFF
TRBV6-1	.	TRBD1	TRBJ2-7	TGTGCCAGCAGTGAACGGCAGGGGGTCGGGTACGAGCAGTACTTC	CASSERQGVGYEQYF
TRBV9	many	.	TRBJ2-1	TGTGCCAGCAGCGTAGGGCAGGTCATGAATGAGCAGTTCTTC	CASSVGQVMNEQFF
TRBV19	few	TRBD1	TRBJ1-1	TGTGCCAGTAGTAGAGGGTTGACAGGGAGGAACACTGAAGCTTTCTTT	CASSRGLTGRNTEAFF
TRBV5-5	few	.	TRBJ2-7	TGTGCCAGCAGCCAGGGCCTCTACGAGCAGTACTTC	CASSQGLYEQYF
TRBV5-1	.	.	TRBJ1-5	TGCGCCAGCAGCTTGGCTCGGCTAAATAGCAATCAGCCCCAGCATTTT	CASSLARLNSNQPQHF
TRBV12-3/TRBV12-4	.	.	TRBJ1-5	TGTGCCAGCAGCCGGGGGGTCGGACCCCAGCATTTT	CASSRGVGPQHF
TRBV28	.	TRBD1	TRBJ1-5	TGTGCCAGCAGTTCATCCCCCAGGCTGGACAGGGGGGGATTTGGTCAGCCCCAGCATTTT	CASSSSPRLDRGGFGQPQHF
TRBV4-2	.	TRBD1	TRBJ1-2	TGTGCCAGCAGCCACCACAGGGGTTCTGACTATGGCTACACCTTC	CASSHHRGSDYGYTF
TRBV3-1	.	TRBD2	TRBJ2-2	TGTGCCAGCAGCCAGACTAGCGGGAGTCGGATCGGGGAGCTGTTTTTT	CASSQTSGSRIGELFF
TRBV29-1	.	TRBD1	TRBJ2-5	TGCAGCGTCGATGGACAGGGGGCAGGAGAGACCCAGTACTTC	CSVDGQGAGETQYF
TRBV5-6	few	TRBD2	TRBJ2-3	TGTGCCAGCAGCTTGGCCGGGACTAGCGGGACAACTAGCACAGATACGCAGTATTTT	CASSLAGTSGTTSTDTQYF
TRBV28	.	.	TRBJ1-4	TGTGCCAGCTCTTCCTTTAATGAAAAACTGTTTTTT	CASSSFNEKLFF
TRBV5-1	few	.	TRBJ1-1	TGCGCCAGCAGCTTGTCCGCTACGGGGACTGAAGCTTTCTTT	CASSLSATGTEAFF
TRBV19	.	TRBD1	TRBJ2-4	TGTGCCAGTAGTCCTAGACTAGGGACAGGGGCCATTCAGTACTTC	CASSPRLGTGAIQYF
TRBV11-3	few	TRBD2	TRBJ2-1	TGTGCCAGCAGCCAAGTAGCGGGAGGCGGGGATGAGCAGTTCTTC	CASSQVAGGGDEQFF
TRBV7-3	many	.	TRBJ2-1	TGTGCCAGCAGCCCCCAGGGTTTTGATAAGTTCTTC	CASSPQGFDKFF
TRBV6-1	many	.	TRBJ2-7	TGTGCCAGCAGACGTGAGGGGATGGGGAGATCCTACGAGCAGTACTTC	CASRREGMGRSYEQYF
TRBV12-5	many	.	TRBJ1-1	TGTGCTAGTGGCTCCCGGGGCGGGGGCACTGAAGCTTTCTTT	CASGSRGGGTEAFF
TRBV2	.	TRBD2	TRBJ2-7	TGTGCCAGCAGTGAACTGACTAGCGGGAGCTTCGGGCAGTACTTC	CASSELTSGSFGQYF
TRBV7-8	few	.	TRBJ1-4	TGTGCCAGCAGCTTAGCGGGGGAAAAGCTGCTGTTTTTT	CASSLAGEKLLFF
TRBV12-3/TRBV12-4	many	TRBD1	TRBJ2-1	TGTGCCAGCAGACCGACAGGGACTGAGCAGTTCTTC	CASRPTGTEQFF
TRBV5-1	many	.	TRBJ1-1	TGCGCCAGCAGCCTCAGTGTCATGAACACTGAAGCTTTCTTT	CASSLSVMNTEAFF
TRBV20-1	many	TRBD2	TRBJ2-1	TGCAGTGCTAGAGACCGCCTAGCGGGAGACAATGAGCAGTTCTTC	CSARDRLAGDNEQFF
TRBV6-5	many	.	TRBJ1-2	TGTGCCAGCAGTTACGGCTCATATGGCTACACCTTC	CASSYGSYGYTF
TRBV20-1	many	TRBD2	TRBJ2-3	TGCAGTGCTAGACCCCTAGCGGGAGTGGGGACAGATACGCAGTATTTT	CSARPLAGVGTDTQYF
TRBV29-1	.	.	TRBJ2-3	TGCAGCGTTGAAGTATCAGGCACAGATACGCAGTATTTT	CSVEVSGTDTQYF
TRBV5-5	many	.	TRBJ2-1	TGTGCCAGCAGCTTGGGTTTGCGGGGCTACAATGAGCAGTTCTTC	CASSLGLRGYNEQFF
TRBV3-1	few	.	TRBJ2-1	TGTGCCAGCAGCCAAGATCTCAACGGCAATGAGCAGTTCTTC	CASSQDLNGNEQFF
TRBV11-2	few	.	TRBJ2-1	TGTGCCAGCAGCTTTAGTACTGATTCCTACAATGAGCAGTTCTTC	CASSFSTDSYNEQFF
TRBV27	many	TRBD1	TRBJ2-1	TGTGCCACCCGAGACAGGGGCGCAAGTTACCGTAGGAATGAGCAGTTCTTC	CATRDRGASYRRNEQFF
TRBV19	.	TRBD1	TRBJ2-6	TGTGCCACGAGGGACAGCCCCTTCTCTGGGGCCAACGTCCTGACTTTC	CATRDSPFSGANVLTF
TRBV28	.	TRBD1	TRBJ1-4	TGTGCCAGCAGTTTCAGCCATCTGTTAATCGCCGAGGACAGGGGAAAATCAACTAATGAAAAACTGTTTTTT	CASSFSHLLIAEDRGKSTNEKLFF
TRBV3-1	many	.	TRBJ2-1	TGTGCCAGCAGCTCAGGAATTTACAATGAGCAGTTCTTC	CASSSGIYNEQFF
TRBV28	many	TRBD2	TRBJ2-1	TGTGCCAGTTTATACCAAGGACTAGCGGGCCAGAATGAGCAGTTCTTC	CASLYQGLAGQNEQFF
TRBV2	.	TRBD1	TRBJ1-6	TGTGCCAGACGGGACAGCCAAAGGAATTCACCCCTCCACTTT	CARRDSQRNSPLHF
TRBV5-1	many	TRBD1	TRBJ2-7	TGCGCCAGCAGCCCGGGACAGGGGACAAACGAGCAGTACTTC	CASSPGQGTNEQYF
TRBV25-1	.	TRBD2	TRBJ2-5	TGTGCCAGCAGTGACCCACTGCCCGGAAGACTAGCGGGAGGGGCGGAGACCCAGTACTTC	CASSDPLPGRLAGGAETQYF
TRBV20-1	few	.	TRBJ2-1	TGCAGTGCGGGGGGCGGGGGATCCTACAATGAGCAGTTCTTC	CSAGGGGSYNEQFF
TRBV7-6	.	.	TRBJ2-7	TGTGCCAGCAGCTTAGGGCTAGGGAACTCCTACGAGCAGTACTTC	CASSLGLGNSYEQYF
TRBV6-2/TRBV6-3	many	TRBD1	TRBJ2-5	TGTGCCAGCACCTGGGACAGGGAGCAAGAGACCCAGTACTTC	CASTWDREQETQYF
TRBV7-9	many	.	TRBJ2-5	TGTGCCAGCAGCCCCAGGGTGAGGTGGGAGACCCAGTACTTC	CASSPRVRWETQYF
TRBV6-1	few	.	TRBJ1-2	TGTGCCAGCAGATTGGACGGAAACTATGGCTACACCTTC	CASRLDGNYGYTF
TRBV5-1	many	TRBD1	TRBJ2-7	TGCGCCAGCAGCGACCAGAACAGGGGTACCTACGAGCAGTACTTC	CASSDQNRGTYEQYF
TRBV15	few	TRBD1	TRBJ1-5	TGTGCCACAAGTACAGGGGGCCGGGATCAGCCCCAGCATTTT	CATSTGGRDQPQHF